Described below is a single TCR beta chain sequence and its context. Its matching antigen is unknown. This specimen comes from a study of T cell repertoires in cytomegalovirus infection. Study information: Epitope selection comprised recently identified HLA-C-restricted CMV epitopes and well-studied HLA-B-restricted CMV epitopes. Indications of both CMV infection and matching HLA type were provided by public TCR beta signatures.

Trimming left V 7 bases short and J 3 bases short, with 16 bases between. The CDR3 sequence is 15 residues long. Germline values: CDR1 MDHEN, CDR2 SYDVKM. TCRdb fed the reads into MiXCR, producing one record per CDR3 protein. The profile shows about 51,000 distinct CDR3 sequences, around a fifth of them singletons. Study-wide results and caveats: Totalled public TCR beta family frequency picked out people who carried CMV plus the relevant HLA.

The source material was CD8+ T cells from cultured PBMCs, sampled from culture after CMV antigen stimulation. This TCR was recovered from a human donor in good health (CMV status not recorded). Some clones in this sample may be carry-over from other donors' samples. V and J are TRBV28 and TRBJ1-5; possibly TRBD1 for D (5 bases). The CDR3 here is CASTPPGGLNQPQHF. CDR3 nucleotide sequence: TGTGCCAGCACCCCCCCCGGGGGTCTCAATCAGCCCCAGCATTTT.